One and the same sample provided the 32 T cell receptor beta chains below, sequenced in a study of CD8+ T cells in alopecia areata. Extraction and reverse transcription of RNA yielded cDNA as the sequencing template. Measured with immunoSEQ multiplex PCR; TCRdb has only the in-frame clones, and not every one. The data contain some 170,000 clones, approximately 65% of them seen just once; the ten biggest clones take up approximately 10%. Specimen: CD8+ T cells sorted from blood, collected at week 0. The source is a human donor with alopecia areata.

This rearrangement joins TRBV13 to TRBJ2-1; unclear D gene. Trimming cost V 3 bases and J 10 bases, with 7 bases left between them. The CDR3 loop spans 11 amino acids. CDR1 and CDR2 (germline): PRHDT, FYEKMQ (reference sequence). The chain's CDR3 is CASSLGGEQFF. The CDR3 DNA is TGTGCCAGCAGCTTGGGTGGGGAGCAGTTCTTC.

With respect to this clone: A read error may account for a junction end that differs from germline. The V call is TRBV7-9, the J call TRBJ2-4; unclear D gene. CDR3 length: 12 residues. Germline V gene lookup returns CDR1 SEHNR and CDR2 FQNEAQ (reference sequence). The CDR3 nucleotides are TGTGCCAGCAGTTTAGGACGGGACATTCAGTACTTC. Residues: CASSLGRDIQYF. The full variable domain, completed using reference TRBV7-9 and TRBJ2-4, is DTGVSQNPRHKITKRGQNVTFRCDPISEHNRLYWYRQTLGQGPEFLTYFQNEAQLEKSRLLSDRFSAERPKGSFSTLEIQRTEQGDSAMYLCASSLGRDIQYFGAGTRLSVL.

The gene calls are TRBV2 and TRBJ1-2, with TRBD1 identical over 9 bases. V lost 3 bases and J lost 7; bases outside the gene matches: 6. The CDR3 is 14 amino acids. CDR1 and CDR2 (germline): SNHLY, FYNNEI. The CDR3 DNA sequence: TGTGCCAGCAGTGATGGACAGGGGAGGGGTGGCTACACCTTC. Residues: CASSDGQGRGGYTF.

The rearrangement links TRBV19 to TRBJ2-5; D is unresolved. The CDR3 is made up of 13 amino acids. V lost 3 bases and J 5 bases, leaving 10 bases between the germline ends. Germline CDR1 is LNHDA and CDR2 is SQIVND (reference sequence). The CDR3 DNA reads TGTGCCAGTAGTATTATCTCCGGGGAGACCCAGTACTTC. This gives the protein CASSIISGETQYF.

This chain connects TRBV6-5 to TRBJ2-7; 9 positions match TRBD1. Unmatched junction bases numbered 3, after V lost 5 bases and J lost 1 base. The germline V gene encodes CDR1 MNHEY and CDR2 SVGAGI. The CDR3 extends over 14 amino acids. The CDR3 DNA sequence: TGTGCCAGCAGTATCGGACAGGGGTCCTACGAGCAGTACTTC. It codes for CASSIGQGSYEQYF.

This clone appeared a few times. The genes are TRBV5-1 and TRBJ1-2, with a possible D match to TRBD1 (5 bases). Germline assignment: CDR1 SGHRS and CDR2 YFSETQ. The CDR3 is 14 residues long. V was cut by 4 bases and J by 8 bases, with 18 bases left in between. CDR3 DNA sequence: TGCGCCAGCAGCCGAATGGACAACCGTCAAGGCTACACCTTC. It encodes CASSRMDNRQGYTF.

The rearrangement uses TRBV19 and TRBJ2-7; TRBD1 is a possible D gene (5 bases). This CDR3 contains 13 residues. Trimming shortened V by 5 bases and J by 4 bases, and 12 bases separated the two germline ends. The germline V gene has CDR1 LNHDA and CDR2 SQIVND (reference sequence). This CDR3 is CASSPSGLYEQYF. The CDR3, as DNA: TGTGCCAGTAGTCCCTCAGGGTTGTACGAGCAGTACTTC.

The chain joins TRBV2 to TRBJ2-2; D remains unclear. V was pared by 4 bases and J by 2 bases, with 2 bases between. The CDR3 extends over 12 amino acids. Germline lookup yields CDR1 SNHLY and CDR2 FYNNEI. CDR3 DNA sequence: TGTGCCAGCAGTGGAAACACCGGGGAGCTGTTTTTT. Translating it yields CASSGNTGELFF.

V and J are TRBV29-1 and TRBJ2-5; D is unresolved. V lost 3 bases, J lost 2 bases, and 10 bases lay in between. CDR1 is SQVTM, CDR2 ANQGSEA, per germline. The CDR3 is 13 residues long. Written as DNA, the CDR3 is TGCAGCGTTGATAGGAACAATCAAGAGACCCAGTACTTC. Its protein is CSVDRNNQETQYF. Filled out from reference TRBV29-1 and TRBJ2-5, the complete variable domain reads SAVISQKPSRDICQRGTSLTIQCQVDSQVTMMFWYRQQPGQSLTLIATANQGSEATYESGFVIDKFPISRPNLTFSTLTVSNMSPEDSSIYLCSVDRNNQETQYFGPGTRLLVL.

V and J are TRBV30 and TRBJ1-1, with D possibly matching TRBD1 (5 bases). The V gene lost 4 bases and the J gene lost 5 bases, with 14 bases spanning the gap. The germline V gene has CDR1 GTSNPN and CDR2 SVGIG (reference sequence). The CDR3 has 13 residues. The CDR3 is CAWKAGDMTEAFF. DNA of the CDR3: TGTGCCTGGAAGGCGGGGGATATGACTGAAGCTTTCTTT.

About this clone: At one end, the junction sequence differs from germline, possibly due to a read error. The chain employs TRBV7-9 and TRBJ2-4; 7 bases fit TRBD1. In germline, CDR1 is SEHNR, CDR2 FQNEAQ (reference sequence). The CDR3 has 17 amino acids. The CDR3 DNA reads as TGTGCCAGCAGCTTACTTCGGACAGGCAGAGGCAAAGACATTCAGTACTTC. Amino acid sequence: CASSLLRTGRGKDIQYF. The full variable domain, in which reference TRBV7-9 and TRBJ2-4 provide the parts outside the CDR3, is DTGVSQNPRHKITKRGQNVTFRCDPISEHNRLYWYRQTLGQGPEFLTYFQNEAQLEKSRLLSDRFSAERPKGSFSTLEIQRTEQGDSAMYLCASSLLRTGRGKDIQYFGAGTRLSVL.

The rearrangement joins TRBV13 to TRBJ2-3; 7 positions match TRBD2. The CDR3 is 14 residues long. The junction had 3 bases not matched to a gene; V was cut back by 4 bases and J by 2 bases. CDR1 is PRHDT and CDR2 is FYEKMQ in the germline V gene (reference sequence). CDR3 sequence reads: CASSSGTTTDTQYF. The DNA of the CDR3 is TGTGCCAGCAGCTCAGGGACTACCACAGATACGCAGTATTTT.

V gene TRBV5-1 combines with J gene TRBJ2-7; D may correspond to TRBD1 or TRBD2 (6 bases each). Looked up from germline, CDR1 is SGHRS and CDR2 is YFSETQ. The ends were cut back, 3 bases at V and 6 bases at J, with 19 bases in the middle. This CDR3 has 15 amino acids. The CDR3 DNA reads as TGCGCCAGCAGCTGGAAGACAGGAGGGGTCTCCGAGCAGTACTTC. Its protein product is CASSWKTGGVSEQYF.

This clone was seen a single time. The J gene is TRBJ2-3, the V gene TRBV5-6; D is possibly TRBD1 (5 bases). Germline V CDR1 and CDR2: SGHDT, YYEEEE. V gave up 4 bases and J gave up 1 base, with 13 bases separating them. The CDR3 extends over 15 amino acids. The CDR3 loop is CASSATVLGTDTQYF. In nucleotides, the CDR3 is TGTGCCAGCAGCGCGACAGTTTTGGGCACAGATACGCAGTATTTT.

This clone was counted a few times. CDR3 loop: CASSPRDRPFRYTF. Here the CDR3 DNA reads TGCGCCAGCAGCCCCCGGGACAGGCCATTCCGCTACACCTTC. The V and J genes are TRBV4-1 and TRBJ1-2; 8 bases are shared with TRBD1. The germline V gene has CDR1 MGHRA and CDR2 YSYEKL. The CDR3 runs 14 residues. V was pared by 4 bases and J by 9 bases, with 10 bases of the junction left unmatched.

This chain joins TRBV4-1 and TRBJ2-6, with no clear D. Germline CDR1 reads MGHRA; CDR2 reads YSYEKL. The CDR3 loop spans 14 amino acids. Deletions cut 6 bases from V and 1 base from J, with 7 bases between. The CDR3 protein is CASSPRSGANVLTF. CDR3 bases: TGCGCCAGCAGTCCCAGATCTGGGGCCAACGTCCTGACTTTC.

The V gene is TRBV4-1, the J gene TRBJ2-3; 8 bases are shared with TRBD2. With V trimmed by 0 bases and J by 0 bases, 8 bases remained unmatched. This CDR3 region has 18 residues. Germline V gene sequence: CDR1 MGHRA, CDR2 YSYEKL. DNA of the CDR3: TGCGCCAGCAGCCAAGAGGGGGGGGGACTAGTAAGCACAGATACGCAGTATTTT. Protein product: CASSQEGGGLVSTDTQYF.

This clone has a count of ten or more. The chain uses TRBV7-8 and TRBJ1-1, with D maybe TRBD1 (6 bases). This CDR3 is 13 amino acids long. Germline assignment: CDR1 SGHVS and CDR2 FQNEAQ. Trimming took off 1 base at V and 11 bases at J, with 14 bases between the two ends. CDR3: CASSLGQVGMAFF. In nucleotides, the CDR3 is TGTGCCAGCAGCTTAGGACAGGTCGGGATGGCTTTCTTT.

This chain uses TRBV29-1 with TRBJ2-3; a possible D gene is TRBD2 (5 bases). The CDR3 runs 13 residues. CDR1 and CDR2 from the germline V gene are SQVTM and ANQGSEA. Trimming left V 3 bases short and J 2 bases short, with 9 bases between. The CDR3 DNA follows: TGCAGCGTTGAGTGGGGAGCCACAGATACGCAGTATTTT. Protein sequence: CSVEWGATDTQYF.

CDR3 sequence (DNA): TGTGCCAGCGAGCGGGATGGCTACACCTTC. It translates to CASERDGYTF. This chain connects TRBV25-1 to TRBJ1-2; unclear D gene. V lost 8 bases and J lost 6, with 7 bases in between. The CDR3 is 10 amino acids. Per germline, CDR1 MGHDK and CDR2 SYGVNS.

This clone was counted between two and nine times. The V call is TRBV11-2, the J call TRBJ1-6; TRBD1 agrees at 12 bases. The ends lost 5 bases at V and 7 bases at J; junction bases unmatched: 9. This CDR3 comprises 17 residues. CDR1 is SGHAT, CDR2 FQNNGV, per germline. CDR3 DNA: TGTGCCAGCAGCCCGGGGACAGGGGGCCGGTACAATTCACCCCTCCACTTT. It encodes CASSPGTGGRYNSPLHF.

The gene calls are TRBV9 and TRBJ2-7; D may be TRBD1 (5 bases). Trimming took 0 bases from V and 1 from J, leaving 14 bases between them. Germline V gene sequence: CDR1 SGDLS, CDR2 YYNGEE. This CDR3 has 16 residues. Here the CDR3 reads CASSVGPLDSSYEQYF. CDR3 in DNA: TGTGCCAGCAGCGTAGGCCCCCTTGACAGTTCCTACGAGCAGTACTTC.

This chain uses TRBV4-2 with TRBJ1-5; the D is unclear. Germline V gene lookup returns CDR1 LGHNA and CDR2 YNFKEQ. V was cut by 3 bases and J by 4 bases, with 10 bases left in between. The CDR3 has 14 residues. DNA of the CDR3: TGTGCCAGCAGCCACCGGTCAGATAATCAGCCCCAGCATTTT. It encodes CASSHRSDNQPQHF.

The chain has TRBV4-1 and TRBJ2-7, with 7 bases fitting TRBD2. Germline CDR1 MGHRA, CDR2 YSYEKL. This CDR3 contains 15 residues. The ends lost 3 bases at V and 0 bases at J; junction bases unmatched: 5. In DNA form, the CDR3 reads TGCGCCAGCAGCCAGGGGGGACTAAGCTCCTACGAGCAGTACTTC. This translates into CASSQGGLSSYEQYF.

The V call is TRBV4-1, the J call TRBJ2-5; a weak D match, TRBD2 (7 bases). This CDR3 has 16 amino acids. Per germline, CDR1 MGHRA and CDR2 YSYEKL. Trimming removed 0 bases at V and 5 bases at J, with 16 bases between. As DNA, the CDR3 is TGCGCCAGCAGCCAAGACCGTGGGGGGGCCTGGGAGACCCAGTACTTC. Protein product: CASSQDRGGAWETQYF.

The chain combines TRBV20-1 with TRBJ2-7; D gene uncertain. V shed 2 bases and J shed 4 bases, with 6 bases lying between them. The CDR3 has 11 residues. CDR1 and CDR2 from the germline V gene are DFQATT and SNEGSKA (reference sequence). The CDR3 nucleotides read TGCAGTGCTAGACAGGATTACGAGCAGTACTTC. Encoded protein: CSARQDYEQYF.

The J gene is TRBJ2-3, the V gene TRBV5-6, with 9 bases aligning to TRBD1. This CDR3 has 14 amino acids. CDR1 and CDR2 from the germline V gene are SGHDT and YYEEEE. V lost 4 bases and J lost 6; bases outside the gene matches: 6. CDR3 region: CASSPGQGYDTQYF. CDR3 DNA: TGTGCCAGCAGCCCGGGACAGGGTTATGATACGCAGTATTTT. The full variable domain, its missing parts supplied by reference TRBV5-6 and TRBJ2-3, is DAGVTQSPTHLIKTRGQQVTLRCSPKSGHDTVSWYQQALGQGPQFIFQYYEEEERQRGNFPDRFSGHQFPNYSSELNVNALLLGDSALYLCASSPGQGYDTQYFGPGTRLTVL.

The rearrangement links TRBV5-5 to TRBJ2-3, with TRBD2 matching 9 bases. Germline trimming cut 4 bases from V and 4 bases from J; bases unmatched to any gene: 10. There are 16 residues in the CDR3. Germline V gene lookup returns CDR1 SGHKS and CDR2 YYEKEE (reference sequence). This CDR3 is CASSLASGARSDTQYF. The CDR3 bases are TGTGCCAGCAGCCTCGCTAGCGGGGCTCGGTCAGATACGCAGTATTTT.

The DNA for the CDR3 is TGTGCCAGCAGCTTAGGTGAAAAACTGTTTTTT. This sequence encodes CASSLGEKLFF. The gene calls are TRBV11-2 and TRBJ1-4; no clear D. CDR1 and CDR2 (germline): SGHAT, FQNNGV. This CDR3 contains 11 residues. V was shortened by 1 base and J by 7 bases, with 1 base between the two germline ends.

The CDR3 DNA follows: TGTGCCAGCAGCTTAACGGTGACTAGTGGGAATGAGCAGTTCTTC. Protein sequence: CASSLTVTSGNEQFF. The J gene is TRBJ2-1, the V gene TRBV7-3, with D perhaps matching TRBD2 (6 bases). The CDR3 sequence is 15 residues long. Germline V gene data show CDR1 as SGHTA and CDR2 as FQGTGA. Deletions cut 0 bases from V and 7 bases from J, with 13 bases between.

This rearrangement joins TRBV2 to TRBJ2-5, with D possibly being TRBD1 (6 bases). This CDR3 region has 15 residues. Trimming stripped 0 bases from V and 2 bases from J, with 10 bases between. Germline-derived CDR1 and CDR2 are SNHLY and FYNNEI. For the CDR3, the DNA is TGTGCCAGCAGTGAAGCAACAGGGATTCAAGAGACCCAGTACTTC. This codes for CASSEATGIQETQYF.

This clone was seen once. The chain carries TRBV30 and TRBJ2-6; D is perhaps TRBD1 (6 bases). This CDR3 region has 16 residues. In germline, CDR1 is GTSNPN, CDR2 SVGIG (reference sequence). With 5 bases removed from V and 5 bases from J, the gap between germline ends came to 19 bases. CDR3 coding DNA: TGTGCCTGGGAGGGGACACCGTCCCGGAGGGCCAACGTCCTGACTTTC. This encodes CAWEGTPSRRANVLTF.